A selection of T cell receptor beta chains follows, all from one sample in a study of blood T cells in healthy people across ages. One entry per CDR3 protein, called by TCRdb with MiXCR from the 5' RACE reads. The sample lists about 830,000 distinct CDR3 sequences; around 68% were seen once. Sequences were obtained from blood. The receptors shown here come from a man aged 30-40 years in good health. CDR3s include the opening cysteine and the closing phenylalanine or tryptophan. The D gene is left open where the match is weak. Clone size is not always given. Where it is, it says once, few, many or a class for expanded clones.

abundance	d_gene	v_gene	j_gene	CDR3nt	CDR3aa
many	TRBD2	TRBV10-3	TRBJ2-5	TGTGCCATCAGTGCTAGCGGGGGGGAGACCCAGTACTTC	CAISASGGETQYF
.	.	TRBV4-3	TRBJ1-5	TGCGCCAGCAGCCAAACAGGGCGCGATCAGCCCCAGCATTTT	CASSQTGRDQPQHF
.	TRBD1	TRBV9	TRBJ2-7	TGTGCCAGCAGCCCCTCCGCTACAGGGGGCTACGAGCAGTACTTC	CASSPSATGGYEQYF
.	.	TRBV24-1	TRBJ2-1	TGTGCCTCCGAAGGCGAAAACGCCGCTGGAAATGAGCAGTTCTTC	CASEGENAAGNEQFF
.	.	TRBV5-1	TRBJ1-5	TGCGCCAGCAGCTTAAGAACAGCCCAGGAGGATAGCAATCAGCCCCAGCATTTT	CASSLRTAQEDSNQPQHF
.	TRBD2	TRBV27	TRBJ2-5	TGTGCCAGCAGTTGCTCGGCTAGCGGAGCCCAGACCCAGTACTTC	CASSCSASGAQTQYF
.	.	TRBV29-1	TRBJ1-6	TGCAGCGCAAGAACGACAGGCTCACCCCTCCACTTT	CSARTTGSPLHF
.	TRBD2	TRBV12-3/TRBV12-4	TRBJ2-4	TGTGCCAGCAGTCCCTGGGAACTAGCGGGGGGGACATCGAGGGAGCAGTACTTC	CASSPWELAGGTSREQYF
.	.	TRBV12-3/TRBV12-4	TRBJ2-3	TGTGCCAGCAGTGGGGGTTGGAGGGGGGACACAGATACGCAGTATTTT	CASSGGWRGDTDTQYF
.	.	TRBV5-6	TRBJ2-7	TGTGCCAGCAGCTTGTTTGGCAGGGCCTCCTACGAGCAGTACTTC	CASSLFGRASYEQYF
.	.	TRBV11-2	TRBJ2-3	TGTGCCAGCAGCTTGGGGCCTGAGGCCCACACAGATACGCAGTATTTT	CASSLGPEAHTDTQYF
.	TRBD1	TRBV15	TRBJ2-3	TGTGCCACCAGCAGCCCCCCGAGTCTACTCGGGACAGCTAGAGCAGATACGCAGTATTTT	CATSSPPSLLGTARADTQYF
.	.	TRBV29-1	TRBJ2-7	TGCAGCGTTTGGCAGGGAGGCTACGAGCAGTACTTC	CSVWQGGYEQYF
.	.	TRBV4-2	TRBJ2-1	TGTGCCAGCAGCCAAGATGTACAGAAGGCGGCCTTTAATGAGCAGTTCTTC	CASSQDVQKAAFNEQFF
few	TRBD1	TRBV24-1	TRBJ1-5	TGTGCCACCAGTGAAACGGACAGGGGTGAGCAGCCCCAGCATTTT	CATSETDRGEQPQHF
.	TRBD2	TRBV6-5	TRBJ2-1	TGTGCCACCGAAAGCGGGGGGGGCCGGGAGCAGTTCTTC	CATESGGGREQFF
.	.	TRBV25-1	TRBJ1-5	TGTGCCAGCAGTGATTATGATCAGCCCCAGCATTTT	CASSDYDQPQHF
.	TRBD1	TRBV5-5	TRBJ2-7	TGTGCCAGCAGCTTTGGGAGACAGGGGGCCCACGAGCAGTACTTC	CASSFGRQGAHEQYF
few	TRBD1	TRBV6-2/TRBV6-3	TRBJ2-7	TGTGCCAGCAGTTACCTGGTCAGGGGGCGCCACTCCTACGAGCAGTACTTC	CASSYLVRGRHSYEQYF
.	.	TRBV28	TRBJ2-7	TGTGCCAGCTTAGGTTTCGCCTACGAGCAGTACTTC	CASLGFAYEQYF
.	.	TRBV30	TRBJ1-1	TGTGCCTGGAGCCTGGTGGTTGAAGCTTTCTTT	CAWSLVVEAFF
.	TRBD1	TRBV25-1	TRBJ2-7	TGTGCCAGCAGTCCCCACAGGGGTTCCCACGAGCAGTACTTC	CASSPHRGSHEQYF
.	TRBD2	TRBV2	TRBJ2-1	TGTGCCAGCAGTGTAGGGCGGGGGGGCTTCTATGAGCAGTTCTTC	CASSVGRGGFYEQFF
.	.	TRBV6-6	TRBJ1-2	TGTGCCAGCAGTCTCCATCCGAAGACAGGACACTATGGCTACACCTTC	CASSLHPKTGHYGYTF
.	TRBD1	TRBV12-3/TRBV12-4	TRBJ2-7	TGTGCCAGCACCTCGGGACAGGGAACATACGAGCAGTACTTC	CASTSGQGTYEQYF
.	.	TRBV20-1	TRBJ2-1	TGCAGTGCTAGGCCGGGGCCGGACTCCTACAATGAGCAGTTCTTC	CSARPGPDSYNEQFF
.	.	TRBV10-3	TRBJ2-7	TGTGCCATCAGGGACTACGAGCAGTACTTC	CAIRDYEQYF
.	.	TRBV2	TRBJ2-1	TGTGCCAGCAGTGAAGCGCTTTCAGGGGGGTTTTACAATGAGCAGTTCTTC	CASSEALSGGFYNEQFF
.	.	TRBV4-1	TRBJ2-2	TGCGCCAGCAGCCAAGATGTCTACACCGGGGAGCTGTTTTTT	CASSQDVYTGELFF
.	TRBD2	TRBV5-1	TRBJ2-3	TGCGCCAGCAGCTTGAGTGGTCCCTCAGGCGGGGGGGTCACAGATACGCAGTATTTT	CASSLSGPSGGGVTDTQYF
few	TRBD1	TRBV27	TRBJ2-2	TGTGCCAGCAGTCATGGGACAGGGGGGACCGGGGAGCTGTTTTTT	CASSHGTGGTGELFF
.	TRBD1	TRBV7-6	TRBJ2-1	TGTGCCAGCAGCTTAGCGGAAGGACAGGGGCTCAATGAGCAGTTCTTC	CASSLAEGQGLNEQFF
.	.	TRBV20-1	TRBJ1-2	TGCAGTGCAATCCGACAGGACGGTGACGGCTACACCTTC	CSAIRQDGDGYTF
.	TRBD2	TRBV4-2	TRBJ2-1	TGTGCCAGCAGCCAAGATCAAGCGGGGGCAAAAGAGCAGTTCTTC	CASSQDQAGAKEQFF
.	.	TRBV28	TRBJ1-5	TGTGCCAGCAGTTCAAGAGGGACCCAACCCGGCAATCAGCCCCAGCATTTT	CASSSRGTQPGNQPQHF
.	TRBD2	TRBV25-1	TRBJ2-1	TGTGCCAGCAGCGGACTAGCGGGGGTTAATGAGCAGTTCTTC	CASSGLAGVNEQFF
.	TRBD2	TRBV3-1	TRBJ2-1	TGTGCCAGCAGCCAAGATCGTACTAGCGGCTACAATGAGCAGTTCTTC	CASSQDRTSGYNEQFF
.	TRBD1	TRBV7-3	TRBJ2-6	TGTGCCAGCAGCTTTACCCAACCGACAGGGGGCAGCTCTGGGGCCAACGTCCTGACTTTC	CASSFTQPTGGSSGANVLTF
.	.	TRBV25-1	TRBJ2-7	TGTGCCAGCAGTGAACAGGGGAGGTACGAGCAGTACTTC	CASSEQGRYEQYF
.	TRBD2	TRBV20-1	TRBJ2-2	TGCAGTGCCCAGACTAGCGGCTTGCCCGGGGAGCTGTTTTTT	CSAQTSGLPGELFF
.	TRBD1	TRBV6-5	TRBJ2-6	TGTGCCAGCAGTTTCAACGACAGGGTCGGGGCCAACGTCCTGACTTTC	CASSFNDRVGANVLTF
.	TRBD2	TRBV20-1	TRBJ2-7	TGCAGTGCCCTGACTAGCGGGGGGGCCTACGAGCAGTACTTC	CSALTSGGAYEQYF
once	.	TRBV7-9	TRBJ1-4	TGTGCCAGCAGCTTAGGATACAGGGACGCTAATGAAAAACTGTTTTTT	CASSLGYRDANEKLFF
.	.	TRBV4-3	TRBJ2-1	TGCGCCAGCAGCCTGGAGGGACACCCCAATGAGCAGTTCTTC	CASSLEGHPNEQFF
few	.	TRBV4-3	TRBJ2-4	TGCGCCAGCAGTCAAGATCCCCCGGGGGCCGGTAGGGTCATTCAGTACTTC	CASSQDPPGAGRVIQYF
.	.	TRBV3-1	TRBJ2-7	TGTGCCAGCAGCCAAGGGGCGGTTAACTACGAGCAGTACTTC	CASSQGAVNYEQYF